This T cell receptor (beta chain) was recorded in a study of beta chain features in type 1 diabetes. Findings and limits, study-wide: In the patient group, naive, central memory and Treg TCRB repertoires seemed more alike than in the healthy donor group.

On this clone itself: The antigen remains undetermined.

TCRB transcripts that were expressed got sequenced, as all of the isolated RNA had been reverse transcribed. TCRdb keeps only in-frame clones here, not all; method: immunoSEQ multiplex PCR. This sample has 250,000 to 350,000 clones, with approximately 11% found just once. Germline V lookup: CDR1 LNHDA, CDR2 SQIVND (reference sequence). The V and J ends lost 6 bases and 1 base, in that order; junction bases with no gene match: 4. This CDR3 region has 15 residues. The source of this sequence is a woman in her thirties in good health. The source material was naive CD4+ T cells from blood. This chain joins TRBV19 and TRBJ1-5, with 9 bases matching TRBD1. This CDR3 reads CASSSQGASNQPQHF. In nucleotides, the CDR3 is TGTGCCAGTAGCTCACAGGGGGCGAGCAATCAGCCCCAGCATTTT.